This T cell receptor beta chain was found in a study of blood T cell repertoires in COVID-19. Study information: Acute and convalescent COVID-19 samples came from the United States, Italy and Spain. PBMCs, B-cell-depleted T cells, or T cells provided the cDNA or gDNA that made up the material.

The germline CDR1 and CDR2 sequences are SEHNR and FQNEAQ (reference sequence). The trim removed 1 base at V and 0 bases at J, leaving 11 bases unmatched. CDR3 length: 19 residues. In the original processing: Amplified reference gene primers provided the basis for estimating nucleated cell counts. Data came from immunoSEQ multiplex PCR; TCRdb stores just in-frame clones and leaves some out. V and J calls and clone size are copied from that table; D and trimming were computed from the DNA. The repertoire has some 150,000 clones, about 79% of them found once; the top ten carry approximately 2.9%. The chain joins TRBV7-9 to TRBJ1-4; TRBD1 agrees at 7 bases. The clonotype was recovered from a woman at least 80 years old with acute or convalescent COVID-19. Sequencing input: peripheral blood. CDR3 region: CASSLEGGEATATNEKLFF. CDR3 nucleotide sequence: TGTGCCAGCAGCTTAGAAGGGGGCGAAGCCACCGCAACTAATGAAAAACTGTTTTTT. The full variable domain, with the rest looked up from reference TRBV7-9 and TRBJ1-4, is DTGVSQNPRHKITKRGQNVTFRCDPISEHNRLYWYRQTLGQGPEFLTYFQNEAQLEKSRLLSDRFSAERPKGSFSTLEIQRTEQGDSAMYLCASSLEGGEATATNEKLFFGSGTQLSVL.